This entry concerns a single T cell receptor beta chain. What it binds is not known. The V and J ends lost 0 bases and 4 bases respectively, with 14 bases between them. The CDR3 runs 15 residues. From germline, CDR1 is SGDLS and CDR2 YYNGEE. The protocol was immunoSEQ multiplex PCR, while the TCRdb copy is restricted to in-frame clones and leaves out a portion. The repertoire has about 94,000 clones, 91% of them found once; the top ten carry 0.5%. The sample is drawn from a study of graft-versus-host responses after intestinal transplantation. Overall study context: Multivisceral, liver-intestinal, or isolated intestinal grafts were transplanted into recipients. Anti-thymocyte globulin induction preceded approximately three years of tacrolimus and steroid maintenance in all recipients. Study outcomes and limitations: Early after transplant, HvG declines were associated with peak levels of circulating GvH clones. High graft-versus-host to host-versus-graft clonal ratios were found in allografts of patients who had graft-donor T cell macrochimerism.

This TCR was sampled from a human donor who received an intestinal transplant. The V call is TRBV9, the J call TRBJ2-7; TRBD2 is a possible D gene (5 bases). This material consisted of unstimulated CD8+ T cells sorted from spleen or lymph node cells, taken before intestinal transplant. The CDR3 DNA follows: TGTGCCAGCAGCGTAGGGACTTCCTCCTCGTACGAGCAGTACTTC. Amino acids: CASSVGTSSSYEQYF.